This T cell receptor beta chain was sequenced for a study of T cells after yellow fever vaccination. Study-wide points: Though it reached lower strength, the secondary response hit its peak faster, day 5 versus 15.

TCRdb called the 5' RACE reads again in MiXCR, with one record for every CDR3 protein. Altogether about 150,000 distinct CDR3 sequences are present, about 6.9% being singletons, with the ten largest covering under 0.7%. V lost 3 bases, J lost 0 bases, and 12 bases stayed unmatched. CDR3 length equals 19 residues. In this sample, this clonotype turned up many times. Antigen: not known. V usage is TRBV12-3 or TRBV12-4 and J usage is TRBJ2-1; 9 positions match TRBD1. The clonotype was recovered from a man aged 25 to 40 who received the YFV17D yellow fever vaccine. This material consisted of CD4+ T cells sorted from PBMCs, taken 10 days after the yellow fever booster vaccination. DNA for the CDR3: TGTGCCAGCAGTTTGGGGACAGGGCTGGCCGCCCGCTCCTACAATGAGCAGTTCTTC. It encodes CASSLGTGLAARSYNEQFF.